These 21 T cell receptor beta chains were sequenced from one sample in a study of a mutant IDH1 vaccine in newly diagnosed glioma. Described time point: week 35, safety follow-up. It was 300 ug of mutant IDH1 20-mer peptide that made up each vaccine dose, given with topical imiquimod. Their target antigens are unknown. TCRdb's table, derived via immunoSEQ multiplex PCR, lists solely in-frame clones and lacks some. The profile covers tens of thousands of clones, with around 80% appearing a single time and 11% taken by the ten largest. The sample consisted of PBMCs, taken from a glioma patient whose treatment included an IDH1 peptide vaccine. The receptor source for this set is a woman aged 35 to 49 with glioma.

This sequence joins TRBV25-1 and TRBJ2-3; TRBD2 matches 14 bases. The V segment lost 4 bases and the J segment 2 bases; nucleotides outside the gene matches: 5. The length of the CDR3 is 17 residues. Per the germline V gene, CDR1 is MGHDK and CDR2 is SYGVNS. Here the CDR3 reads CASSGGLAGAYTDTQYF. CDR3 nucleotide sequence: TGTGCCAGCAGTGGGGGACTAGCGGGGGCGTACACAGATACGCAGTATTTT.

This chain connects TRBV5-5 to TRBJ2-5; D gene unclear. V was shortened by 1 base and J by 2 bases, with 9 bases between the two germline ends. The CDR3 runs to 14 residues. In germline, CDR1 is SGHKS, CDR2 YYEKEE (reference sequence). CDR3 residues: CASSLRPAQETQYF. Here the CDR3 DNA reads TGTGCCAGCAGCTTGAGGCCGGCGCAAGAGACCCAGTACTTC.

As DNA, the CDR3 is TGTGCCAGCAGCTTGCCTATCGGGGAGGGCCCAGACAATGAGCAGTTCTTC. It codes for CASSLPIGEGPDNEQFF. This chain connects TRBV5-4 to TRBJ2-1; the match to TRBD2 covers 7 bases. The ends lost 1 base at V and 5 bases at J; junction bases unmatched: 12. This CDR3 is 17 amino acids long. Germline V gives CDR1 SGHNT, CDR2 YYREEE (reference sequence).

This sequence joins TRBV6-1 and TRBJ2-7, with D perhaps matching TRBD1 or TRBD2 (6 bases each). Trimming removed 1 base from V and 3 bases from J, with 10 bases in between. The germline gives CDR1 MNHNS, CDR2 SASEGT. CDR3 size: 14 residues. As DNA, the CDR3 is TGTGCCAGCAGTGAAGGGGGGGCTAACTACGAGCAGTACTTC. Protein sequence: CASSEGGANYEQYF.

The chain is built from TRBV7-6 and TRBJ2-2, with D possibly being TRBD2 (6 bases). Trimming removed 5 bases from V and 4 bases from J, with 20 bases in between. The length of the CDR3 is 17 residues. Germline V CDR1 and CDR2: SGHVS, FNYEAQ. The CDR3 DNA reads TGTGCCAGCAGCACTGGCGGCGGGGCGCGGGGCACCGGGGAGCTGTTTTTT. This translates into CASSTGGGARGTGELFF.

The chain employs TRBV29-1 and TRBJ2-1, with D tentatively TRBD1 (6 bases). The CDR3 sequence is 13 residues long. V was clipped by 3 bases and J by 0 bases, with 6 bases between them. Per germline, CDR1 SQVTM and CDR2 ANQGSEA. CDR3 coding DNA: TGCAGCGTTGAGGACAGCTCCTACAATGAGCAGTTCTTC. Translation gives CSVEDSSYNEQFF.

The chain carries TRBV30 and TRBJ1-1; tentative D call: TRBD1 (5 bases). Germline V gene data show CDR1 as GTSNPN and CDR2 as SVGIG (reference sequence). The V end was cut by 1 base, the J end by 0 bases, with 6 bases between. CDR3 length equals 13 residues. CDR3 region: CAWSGQMNTEAFF. Written as DNA, the CDR3 is TGTGCCTGGAGTGGACAGATGAACACTGAAGCTTTCTTT.

The rearrangement links TRBV27 to TRBJ1-5; no reliable D call. Germline loops: CDR1 MNHEY, CDR2 SMNVEV (reference sequence). Trimming took 1 base from V and 5 from J, leaving 6 bases between them. This CDR3 is 13 amino acids long. In nucleotides, the CDR3 is TGTGCCAGCAGTTTATTTGGGTATCAGCCCCAGCATTTT. Encoded protein: CASSLFGYQPQHF.

The chain couples TRBV4-3 to TRBJ1-2, with a tentative D call TRBD1 (5 bases). Germline CDR1 LGHNA, CDR2 YSLEER. This CDR3 is built from 13 residues. Between the trimmed V and J ends, which lost 3 bases and 5 bases, there was a span of 10 bases. The CDR3 protein is CASSQTGVYGYTF. Here the CDR3 DNA reads TGCGCCAGCAGCCAGACGGGGGTATATGGCTACACCTTC.

The V call is TRBV5-1, the J call TRBJ1-1, with 7 nucleotides matching TRBD1. Looked up from germline, CDR1 is SGHRS and CDR2 is YFSETQ. V shed 4 bases and J 6 bases; nucleotides not matched to a gene: 18. This CDR3 has 17 amino acids. CDR3 DNA: TGCGCCAGCAGCCCGGAGGGCAGGGGGTCCGGAGTATCTGAAGCTTTCTTT. Its translation is CASSPEGRGSGVSEAFF.

This clone was detected only a few times. This chain joins TRBV29-1 and TRBJ1-5; 7 bases are shared with TRBD1. The CDR3 runs 15 residues. Trimming removed 6 bases from V and 2 bases from J; junction bases left unmatched: 10. From germline, CDR1 is SQVTM and CDR2 ANQGSEA. CDR3 sequence (DNA): TGCAGCGTCCGGGACAGTGGGGGGGGCAATCAGCCCCAGCATTTT. Translating it yields CSVRDSGGGNQPQHF.

A word on this clone: At one boundary the junction diverges from the germline segment, which might be a read error. This chain joins TRBV9 and TRBJ2-1, with 7 nucleotides matching TRBD1. The V gene's germline CDR1 is SGDLS and CDR2 YYNGEE. CDR3 length equals 15 residues. The CDR3 sequence is CASSPQTGTWNERFF. The CDR3 DNA follows: TGTGCCAGCAGCCCCCAGACAGGGACGTGGAATGAGCGGTTCTTC.

The chain links TRBV11-1 to TRBJ1-2; TRBD1 might be the D (5 bases). The V gene lost 2 bases and the J gene lost 7 bases, with 8 bases spanning the gap. The CDR3 contains 12 residues. The germline V gene encodes CDR1 SGHAT and CDR2 FQDESV (reference sequence). The CDR3 region has the DNA TGTGCCAGCAGCTTACCAGGGACTGGCTACACCTTC. It encodes CASSLPGTGYTF.

The J gene is TRBJ2-1, the V gene TRBV7-9; the match to TRBD2 covers 7 bases. Per germline, CDR1 SEHNR and CDR2 FQNEAQ (reference sequence). The V and J ends lost 1 base and 4 bases, in that order; junction bases with no gene match: 7. The CDR3 runs 16 residues. The CDR3 here is CASSLVGGGRYNEQFF. In DNA form, the CDR3 reads TGTGCCAGCAGCTTAGTTGGCGGGGGACGATACAATGAGCAGTTCTTC.

This clone came up once. The chain links TRBV5-5 to TRBJ2-4; maybe TRBD2 (7 bases). Deletions cut 0 bases from V and 5 bases from J, with 9 bases between. Germline CDR1 reads SGHKS; CDR2 reads YYEKEE (reference sequence). The CDR3 runs 14 residues. CDR3 region: CASSLEGGENIQYF. CDR3 bases: TGTGCCAGCAGCTTGGAGGGGGGGGAAAACATTCAGTACTTC.

This clone was recorded only once. The chain uses TRBV7-9 and TRBJ1-3, with unresolved D. From germline, CDR1 is SEHNR and CDR2 FQNEAQ (reference sequence). The CDR3 is 15 amino acids. Between the trimmed V and J ends, which lost 4 bases and 0 bases, there was a span of 10 bases. The CDR3 nucleotides read TGTGCCAGCAGCTCCCAGACTACCTCTGGAAACACCATATATTTT. Translation: CASSSQTTSGNTIYF. Full variable domain (remainder filled in from reference TRBV7-9 and TRBJ1-3): DTGVSQNPRHKITKRGQNVTFRCDPISEHNRLYWYRQTLGQGPEFLTYFQNEAQLEKSRLLSDRFSAERPKGSFSTLEIQRTEQGDSAMYLCASSSQTTSGNTIYFGEGSWLTVV.

The rearrangement links TRBV7-8 to TRBJ2-1, with D tentatively TRBD1 or TRBD2 (5 bases each). CDR3 length: 15 residues. Deletions cut 3 bases from V and 2 bases from J, with 11 bases between. Germline V lookup: CDR1 SGHVS, CDR2 FQNEAQ. The CDR3 coding sequence is TGTGCCAGCAGCTTTGGGGACGGCCCCTACAATGAGCAGTTCTTC. Its translation: CASSFGDGPYNEQFF.

This clone is labeled as medium-sized. This chain links TRBV4-1 with TRBJ2-2; 8 nucleotides align to TRBD1. The CDR3 is 15 residues long. J lost 6 bases, V lost 3 bases, and 6 bases had no gene match. Germline V gene sequence: CDR1 MGHRA, CDR2 YSYEKL. As DNA, the CDR3 is TGCGCCAGCAGCCAGGACAGGGTATATGCCGGGGAGCTGTTTTTT. It specifies CASSQDRVYAGELFF.

CDR3 sequence: CASSSGWGLNTEAFF. The CDR3 nucleotides are TGTGCCAGCAGCTCAGGATGGGGATTGAACACTGAAGCTTTCTTT. The gene calls are TRBV5-6 and TRBJ1-1, with D unclear. V gave up 3 bases and J gave up 0 bases, with 12 bases separating them. The germline CDR1 and CDR2 sequences are SGHDT and YYEEEE. The CDR3 is 15 amino acids.

This clone was counted a few times. The chain recombines TRBV28 with TRBJ2-1, with D perhaps assigned TRBD1 or TRBD2 (6 bases each). Germline V gives CDR1 MDHEN, CDR2 SYDVKM. V lost 5 bases and J lost 9, with 11 bases in between. This CDR3 comprises 12 residues. The CDR3, as DNA: TGTGCCAGCAGTGCCGGGGGCACTGAGCAGTTCTTC. Amino acid sequence: CASSAGGTEQFF.

This rearrangement joins TRBV19 to TRBJ1-6; possibly TRBD1 for D (5 bases). The germline gives CDR1 LNHDA, CDR2 SQIVND (reference sequence). The CDR3 contains 13 residues. CDR3 sequence (DNA): TGTGCGGCGGCAGGGCCGCCTTCTTCACCCCTCCACTTT. Protein sequence: CAAAGPPSSPLHF.